This TCR beta chain emerged from a study of OX40 agonist ivuxolimab in advanced cancers. At the level of the study: The study enrolled dose-escalation patients with hepatocellular carcinoma, melanoma, renal cell or head and neck cancer.

To note about this clone: No antigen is known for it.

Germline V gene lookup returns CDR1 MNHEY and CDR2 SMNVEV (reference sequence). Trimming removed 5 bases from V and 15 bases from J, with 17 bases in between. The CDR3 has 13 residues. Sequenced by immunoSEQ multiplex PCR; TCRdb stores in-frame clones only, minus some. The data contain tens of thousands of clones, about 91% of them singletons. Study-wide results and limits: At 0.1 to 3.0 mg/kg and by week 6, CD4+ and CD8+ T cells in the blood had expanded clonally.

The chain recombines TRBV27 with TRBJ1-6, with a tentative D call TRBD1 (5 bases). The receptor was isolated from an adult with an advanced solid tumor such as melanoma, head and neck, liver or kidney cancer. Sample: CD4+ or CD8+ T cells sorted from blood, taken in a trial of the OX40 agonist ivuxolimab. Here the CDR3 DNA reads TGTGCCAGCAGTCAACTCAACGGGGGGGACCTCCACTTT. Encoded protein: CASSQLNGGDLHF.